One T cell receptor (beta chain) is described in this entry. CDR1 is MDHEN and CDR2 is SYDVKM in the germline V gene. The trim removed 5 bases at V and 5 bases at J, leaving 8 bases unmatched. The CDR3 runs 15 residues. The data originate from a study of blood T cell repertoires in COVID-19. Measured with immunoSEQ multiplex PCR; TCRdb has only the in-frame clones, and not every one. This table holds approximately 240,000 clones, approximately 85% found once. The receptor comes from a man in his forties or fifties who had recovered from COVID-19. The V call is TRBV28, the J call TRBJ1-1, with TRBD1 identical over 10 bases. The sequenced sample was peripheral blood. CDR3: CASSQRTGGRTEAFF. As DNA, the CDR3 is TGTGCCAGCAGTCAGCGGACAGGGGGACGGACTGAAGCTTTCTTT.